The 13 T cell receptor beta chains in this list originate from one sample, sequenced in a study of STAT5B mutations in CD4+ large granular lymphocyte leukemia. The data were produced by immunoSEQ multiplex PCR, yet TCRdb's version contains in-frame clones alone and is incomplete. This table holds under 40,000 clones, roughly 70% found once. The sample consisted of CD4+ T cells from blood buffy coats. These receptors came from a human donor in good health.

Here the CDR3 reads CASSYAVQATAGELFF. In nucleotides, the CDR3 is TGTGCCAGCAGTTACGCTGTACAGGCGACTGCCGGGGAGCTGTTTTTT. The J gene is TRBJ2-2, the V gene TRBV6-5, with a tentative D call TRBD1 (5 bases). CDR3 length: 16 residues. The V and J ends lost 2 bases and 6 bases respectively, with 16 bases between them. The germline V gene has CDR1 MNHEY and CDR2 SVGAGI.

V is TRBV27 and J is TRBJ1-2; the D gene is possibly TRBD1 (5 bases). CDR1 MNHEY and CDR2 SMNVEV come from the germline V gene (reference sequence). The V gene lost 3 bases and the J gene lost 6 bases, with 11 bases spanning the gap. The CDR3 extends over 13 amino acids. DNA for the CDR3: TGTGCCAGCAGTTTGCAGGGAACGGATGGCTACACCTTC. Translation gives CASSLQGTDGYTF.

V usage is TRBV28 and J usage is TRBJ1-1; no firm D call. V shed 11 bases and J shed 1 base, with 8 bases lying between them. There are 11 residues in the CDR3. In germline, CDR1 is MDHEN, CDR2 SYDVKM. CDR3 region: CAGVGNTEAFF. The CDR3 coding sequence is TGTGCCGGCGTGGGGAACACTGAAGCTTTCTTT.

The V and J genes are TRBV29-1 and TRBJ2-1, with TRBD1 matching 8 bases. The CDR3 totals 12 residues. Germline CDR1 is SQVTM and CDR2 is ANQGSEA. V lost 4 bases and J lost 9; bases outside the gene matches: 5. CDR3 DNA: TGCAGCGTTGTACAGGGGGTAAGTGAGCAGTTCTTC. Encoded protein: CSVVQGVSEQFF.

This rearrangement joins TRBV18 to TRBJ1-1; perhaps TRBD1 as D (6 bases). V shed 5 bases and J shed 4 bases, with 14 bases lying between them. Germline loops: CDR1 KGHSH, CDR2 LQKENI. CDR3 length: 14 residues. DNA for the CDR3: TGTGCCAGCTCAGCGAAACAGGGCGGCACTGAAGCTTTCTTT. Its translation: CASSAKQGGTEAFF.

This clone was seen more than once but under ten times. V gene TRBV5-1 combines with J gene TRBJ1-2, with D unclear. The CDR3 sequence is 13 residues long. V lost 6 bases, J lost 3 bases, and 12 bases lay in between. Germline CDR1 SGHRS, CDR2 YFSETQ. The chain's CDR3 is CASNNPGDYGYTF. CDR3 DNA sequence: TGCGCCAGCAATAATCCGGGTGACTATGGCTACACCTTC.

The V call is TRBV7-6, the J call TRBJ1-3, with D perhaps TRBD1 (5 bases). The V gene lost 3 bases and the J gene lost 3 bases, with 9 bases spanning the gap. Germline CDR1 reads SGHVS; CDR2 reads FNYEAQ. This CDR3 comprises 14 residues. CDR3 loop: CASSFMGDGNTIYF. The CDR3 bases are TGTGCCAGCAGCTTTATGGGGGATGGAAACACCATATATTTT.

This clone was counted a few times. CDR3 nucleotides: TGTGCCAGTAGTATAGAGCTTAACTATGGCTACACCTTC. Its protein is CASSIELNYGYTF. The chain recombines TRBV19 with TRBJ1-2; the D is unclear. Trimming cost V 0 bases and J 1 base, with 3 bases left between them. The germline V gene encodes CDR1 LNHDA and CDR2 SQIVND (reference sequence). There are 13 residues in the CDR3.

In regard to this clone: Other DNA sequences within the sample encode an identical CDR3. J is TRBJ2-5 and V is TRBV9; D is undetermined. Germline CDR1 and CDR2: SGDLS and YYNGEE. This CDR3 is 13 amino acids long. Trimming pared 0 bases from V and 1 base from J, leaving 4 bases between. CDR3 in amino acids: CASSVVGQETQYF. DNA of the CDR3: TGTGCCAGCAGCGTAGTAGGCCAAGAGACCCAGTACTTC.

This clone has a single count. V and J are TRBV27 and TRBJ2-1, with D perhaps matching TRBD2 (7 bases). Germline assignment: CDR1 MNHEY and CDR2 SMNVEV (reference sequence). V lost 5 bases, J lost 3 bases, and 17 bases lay in between. There are 16 residues in the CDR3. This CDR3 is CASSTDAGAVYNEQFF. CDR3 bases: TGTGCCAGCAGTACGGACGCGGGGGCCGTCTACAATGAGCAGTTCTTC.

The sample holds one count of this clone. This rearrangement joins TRBV5-1 to TRBJ2-5, with 7 nucleotides matching TRBD2. The CDR3 spans 13 residues. After removal of 5 bases from V and 1 base from J, the junction contained 2 bases not matched to a gene. CDR1 and CDR2 from the germline V gene are SGHRS and YFSETQ. For the CDR3, the DNA is TGCGCCAGCAGGGGGGGGATCCAAGAGACCCAGTACTTC. As protein: CASRGGIQETQYF.

This chain uses TRBV9 with TRBJ2-6; a weak D match, TRBD1 (6 bases). This CDR3 contains 18 residues. CDR1 is SGDLS, CDR2 YYNGEE, per germline. Deletions cut 6 bases from V and 4 bases from J, with 23 bases between. The CDR3 spells CASTQGQLPNVGANVLTF. The CDR3 nucleotides are TGTGCCAGCACCCAAGGACAGCTACCGAATGTAGGGGCCAACGTCCTGACTTTC.

The genes are TRBV6-5 and TRBJ1-3; a weak D match, TRBD1 (5 bases). Trimming stripped 2 bases from V and 4 bases from J, with 6 bases between. Germline V gives CDR1 MNHEY, CDR2 SVGAGI. This CDR3 contains 13 residues. CDR3 sequence reads: CASSYGDGNTIYF. DNA for the CDR3: TGTGCCAGCAGTTACGGGGACGGAAACACCATATATTTT.